The 5 T cell receptor beta chains below come from one sample, sequenced in a study of cytomegalovirus exposure and HLA in healthy donors. Use of 60 Vbeta and 13 Jbeta primers characterized the PCR. Repertoires were generated with immunoSEQ multiplex PCR, while TCRdb's copy carries only in-frame clones and drops some. This sample's table reports about 190,000 clones. The material sequenced was PBMCs. The source of these receptors is a woman aged 25 to 39 in good health and CMV-seropositive.

This chain uses TRBV28 with TRBJ1-4; D remains ambiguous. CDR1 MDHEN and CDR2 SYDVKM come from the germline V gene. The V and J ends lost 6 bases and 8 bases respectively, with 13 bases between them. CDR3 size: 13 residues. The CDR3 region is CASSPGRGEKLFF. The CDR3, as DNA: TGTGCCAGCAGCCCCGGGCGGGGAGAAAAACTGTTTTTT.

The chain has TRBV19 and TRBJ2-7, with 8 bases that match TRBD2. Germline trimming cut 2 bases from V and 3 bases from J; bases unmatched to any gene: 6. The CDR3 extends over 15 amino acids. The germline V gene encodes CDR1 LNHDA and CDR2 SQIVND (reference sequence). The CDR3 protein is CASSISGGPYYEQYF. Here the CDR3 DNA reads TGTGCCAGTAGTATATCGGGGGGGCCCTACTACGAGCAGTACTTC.

The chain has TRBV4-3 and TRBJ1-4, with 10 bases identical to TRBD1. Trimming cost V 3 bases and J 3 bases; bases outside gene matches: 1. The length of the CDR3 is 15 residues. Germline CDR1 LGHNA, CDR2 YSLEER. As DNA, the CDR3 is TGCGCCAGCAGCCATGGGACAGGGGCTAATGAAAAACTGTTTTTT. Translating gives CASSHGTGANEKLFF.

The rearrangement links TRBV6-5 to TRBJ1-6, with TRBD1 matching over 9 bases. From germline, CDR1 is MNHEY and CDR2 SVGAGI. The CDR3 contains 15 residues. The ends lost 5 bases at V and 7 bases at J; junction bases unmatched: 6. The DNA for the CDR3 is TGTGCCAGCAGTAGTTCGACAGGGGGGAATTCACCCCTCCACTTT. It yields the protein CASSSSTGGNSPLHF.

The gene calls are TRBV5-1 and TRBJ1-1, with 7 bases aligning to TRBD1. Germline CDR1 SGHRS, CDR2 YFSETQ. V lost 4 bases, J lost 1 base, and 4 bases stayed unmatched. This CDR3 has 14 residues. The CDR3 DNA reads TGCGCCAGCAGCATGGGACAGCCGAACACTGAAGCTTTCTTT. This sequence encodes CASSMGQPNTEAFF.